A single sample is the source of the 22 T cell receptor beta chains below, sequenced in a study of T-cell memory formation after mild COVID-19. In TCRdb, the 5' RACE reads were re-called with MiXCR into one record per CDR3 protein. The top ten clones hold around 7.8% of a sample with over 500,000 distinct CDR3 sequences, 17% of them seen once. The sequenced sample was PBMCs or a T cell subset sorted from them (not recorded which). The receptors stem from an adult woman who had mild COVID-19 (a few samples of this study predate the infection). Cell type and time point are not known.

This clonotype turned up a few times. The rearrangement links TRBV2 to TRBJ2-7; D is perhaps TRBD1 or TRBD2 (5 bases each). V was trimmed by 4 bases and J by 11 bases, leaving 12 bases between them. Germline CDR1 SNHLY, CDR2 FYNNEI. The CDR3 sequence is 11 residues long. In DNA form, the CDR3 reads TGTGCCAGCAGTGGGGGACCATTGGAGTACTTC. Its protein product is CASSGGPLEYF.

This clonotype occurred many times. The chain combines TRBV12-3 or TRBV12-4 with TRBJ1-1; D perhaps matches TRBD1 (5 bases). V lost 4 bases to trimming and J lost 3 bases, with 18 bases between them. CDR3 size: 16 residues. The CDR3 region is CASSSGPSRGDTEAFF. The CDR3 DNA is TGTGCCAGCAGTTCCGGGCCCTCCCGGGGGGACACTGAAGCTTTCTTT.

In its sample, this clonotype was seen many times. The chain is built from TRBV7-9 and TRBJ2-3; TRBD1 matches 7 bases. CDR3 length: 15 residues. Germline values: CDR1 SEHNR, CDR2 FQNEAQ (reference sequence). J was trimmed by 3 bases and V by 3 bases; bases with no gene match: 6. The chain's CDR3 is CASSLGQTTTDTQYF. CDR3 nucleotides: TGTGCCAGCAGCTTGGGACAGACCACTACAGATACGCAGTATTTT.

V usage is TRBV6-2 or TRBV6-3 and J usage is TRBJ1-5, with 11 bases lining up with TRBD1. The ends lost 6 bases at V and 5 bases at J; junction bases unmatched: 6. Germline CDR1 MNHEY, CDR2 SVGEGT. The CDR3 is 15 residues long. CDR3 DNA: TGTGCCAGCAGACGGGACAGGGGGGGAGATCAGCCCCAGCATTTT. Its protein product is CASRRDRGGDQPQHF.

This clonotype turned up a few times. The rearrangement joins TRBV12-3 or TRBV12-4 to TRBJ1-1; no definite D call. The ends were cut back, 5 bases at V and 2 bases at J, with 12 bases in the middle. The CDR3 spans 14 residues. CDR3: CASSPRLGNTEAFF. The CDR3 nucleotides read TGTGCCAGCAGTCCTCGGCTAGGCAACACTGAAGCTTTCTTT.

This clonotype was seen ten or more times. This chain connects TRBV7-6 to TRBJ2-1; no definite D call. The germline gives CDR1 SGHVS, CDR2 FNYEAQ. There are 17 residues in the CDR3. V gave up 0 bases and J gave up 4 bases, with 16 bases separating them. Here the CDR3 DNA reads TGTGCCAGCAGCTTAGCTCGGACCACTCCCATGTACAATGAGCAGTTCTTC. Translation: CASSLARTTPMYNEQFF.

This clonotype was observed a handful of times. The chain couples TRBV12-3 or TRBV12-4 to TRBJ2-1; 10 nucleotides agree with TRBD1. V was pared by 6 bases and J by 6 bases, with 5 bases of the junction left unmatched. The CDR3 is 14 amino acids. Here the CDR3 reads CASSPGTGVNEQFF. CDR3 nucleotides: TGTGCCAGCAGCCCCGGGACAGGGGTCAATGAGCAGTTCTTC.

This clonotype was detected many times. This sequence joins TRBV20-1 and TRBJ2-1, with 7 positions matching TRBD2. Germline lookup yields CDR1 DFQATT and CDR2 SNEGSKA (reference sequence). The CDR3 extends over 13 amino acids. The CDR3 is CSLQRVGGNEQFF. CDR3 nucleotides: TGCAGCCTTCAGAGAGTGGGGGGGAATGAGCAGTTCTTC.

CDR3 region: CASSLRGVRTDTQYF. As DNA, the CDR3 is TGTGCCAGCAGCTTAAGAGGGGTTCGCACAGATACGCAGTATTTT. V gene TRBV7-3 combines with J gene TRBJ2-3; D is possibly TRBD1 or TRBD2 (5 bases each). This CDR3 is 15 amino acids long. V was shortened by 1 base and J by 1 base, with 9 bases between the two germline ends. Germline V gives CDR1 SGHTA, CDR2 FQGTGA.

This clonotype was seen a handful of times. The CDR3 nucleotides read TGTGCCAGCAGCCTCGCCCCGACGCCGGGGCTAAACAATGAGCAGTTCTTC. Translation: CASSLAPTPGLNNEQFF. This chain joins TRBV7-3 and TRBJ2-1; D could derive from TRBD1 or TRBD2 (5 bases each). CDR3 length equals 17 residues. Germline V gene sequence: CDR1 SGHTA, CDR2 FQGTGA. V was trimmed by 5 bases and J by 5 bases, leaving 22 bases between them.

The sample holds a few counts of this clonotype. The chain is built from TRBV12-3 or TRBV12-4 and TRBJ2-1; 11 bases are a match to TRBD2. The CDR3 spans 15 residues. J was trimmed by 6 bases and V by 2 bases; bases with no gene match: 3. CDR3 nucleotide sequence: TGTGCCAGCAGTTTAATTGGGACTAGCGGCAATGAGCAGTTCTTC. Its translation: CASSLIGTSGNEQFF.

This clonotype was picked up many times. The rearrangement uses TRBV12-3 or TRBV12-4 and TRBJ2-1; TRBD2 matches at 12 bases. V dropped 6 bases and J dropped 1; count of bases not matched to a gene: 1. This CDR3 is built from 15 residues. CDR3 nucleotides: TGTGCCAGCAGGACTAGCGGGGGATCCTACAATGAGCAGTTCTTC. This codes for CASRTSGGSYNEQFF.

This clonotype was detected a few times. This rearrangement joins TRBV30 to TRBJ1-4; unclear D gene. In germline, CDR1 is GTSNPN, CDR2 SVGIG (reference sequence). CDR3 size: 13 residues. V was cut by 2 bases and J by 8 bases, with 12 bases left in between. As DNA, the CDR3 is TGTGCCTGGAGTTCATTGTTCGGCGAAAAACTGTTTTTT. It specifies CAWSSLFGEKLFF. The full variable domain, in which reference TRBV30 and TRBJ1-4 provide the parts outside the CDR3, is SQTIHQWPATLVQPVGSPLSLECTVEGTSNPNLYWYRQAAGRGLQLLFYSVGIGQISSEVPQNLSASRPQDRQFILSSKKLLLSDSGFYLCAWSSLFGEKLFFGSGTQLSVL.

This clonotype was counted ten times or more. The V gene is TRBV11-2, the J gene TRBJ2-3, with TRBD2 identical over 9 bases. Germline V gene lookup returns CDR1 SGHAT and CDR2 FQNNGV. The CDR3 totals 18 residues. V lost 1 base, J lost 6 bases, and 14 bases stayed unmatched. CDR3: CASSLVDRLAGRPDTQYF. DNA for the CDR3: TGTGCCAGCAGCTTAGTTGATCGCCTAGCGGGGCGCCCGGATACGCAGTATTTT.

This clonotype was recorded at least ten times. The chain has TRBV5-1 and TRBJ1-1; TRBD1 agrees at 8 bases. V trimming: 3 bases; J trimming: 4 bases; junction bases outside the gene matches: 2. CDR1 is SGHRS and CDR2 is YFSETQ in the germline V gene. There are 13 residues in the CDR3. The CDR3 coding sequence is TGCGCCAGCAGCTCGGACAGGGCCACTGAAGCTTTCTTT. Protein: CASSSDRATEAFF.

The sample holds a few counts of this clonotype. The chain carries TRBV7-8 and TRBJ1-2; no clear D. V was shortened by 5 bases and J by 3 bases, with 19 bases between the two germline ends. The CDR3 is 16 residues long. In germline, CDR1 is SGHVS, CDR2 FQNEAQ. The CDR3, as DNA: TGTGCCAGCAGCCCAAGGACGGCCCAATCCTACTATGGCTACACCTTC. Its protein is CASSPRTAQSYYGYTF. Complete variable domain (other parts from reference TRBV7-8 and TRBJ1-2): GAGVSQSPRYKVAKRGQDVALRCDPISGHVSLFWYQQALGQGPEFLTYFQNEAQLDKSGLPSDRFFAERPEGSVSTLKIQRTQQEDSAVYLCASSPRTAQSYYGYTFGSGTRLTVV.

The gene calls are TRBV30 and TRBJ1-2; TRBD1 aligns across 8 bases. CDR1 and CDR2 from the germline V gene are GTSNPN and SVGIG (reference sequence). The CDR3 has 12 residues. The V and J ends lost 4 bases and 11 bases, in that order; junction bases with no gene match: 9. CDR3 sequence: CAWKGGTGPYTF. The DNA of the CDR3 is TGTGCCTGGAAAGGCGGGACAGGACCGTACACCTTC.

This clonotype was found a few times. The V call is TRBV3-1, the J call TRBJ1-1; D not certain. The V gene lost 4 bases and the J gene lost 6 bases, with 15 bases spanning the gap. CDR3 length: 14 amino acids. The germline V gene encodes CDR1 LGHDT and CDR2 YNNKEL (reference sequence). DNA for the CDR3: TGTGCCAGCAGCCTCCGACCGGGAGACCCTGAAGCTTTCTTT. Translation: CASSLRPGDPEAFF.

This chain links TRBV7-8 with TRBJ2-1; no clear D gene. Germline CDR1 is SGHVS and CDR2 is FQNEAQ. V was clipped by 1 base and J by 10 bases, with 8 bases between them. There are 12 residues in the CDR3. For the CDR3, the DNA is TGTGCCAGCAGCTTAGGGGTACAAGAGCAGTTCTTC. This encodes CASSLGVQEQFF.

The chain employs TRBV7-9 and TRBJ2-7; 10 nucleotides agree with TRBD1. CDR3 length: 16 residues. Germline CDR1 SEHNR, CDR2 FQNEAQ (reference sequence). Trimming took 4 bases from V and 2 from J; bases not matched to a gene: 8. CDR3 DNA sequence: TGTGCCAGCAGCTCGATCCGGGACAGGGGCCCCTACGAGCAGTACTTC. This sequence encodes CASSSIRDRGPYEQYF.

This clonotype came up many times. V and J are TRBV3-1 and TRBJ1-1; a possible D gene is TRBD1 (5 bases). Trimming removed 4 bases at V and 4 bases at J, with 10 bases between. Germline CDR1 and CDR2: LGHDT and YNNKEL (reference sequence). The CDR3 extends over 13 amino acids. DNA for the CDR3: TGTGCCAGCAGCCCAGGACATCTCACTGAAGCTTTCTTT. It translates to CASSPGHLTEAFF.

The rearrangement uses TRBV25-1 and TRBJ1-2; the D gene is possibly TRBD1 (5 bases). Germline V gene lookup returns CDR1 MGHDK and CDR2 SYGVNS. This CDR3 spans 11 amino acids. Trimming left V 3 bases short and J 10 bases short, with 9 bases between. CDR3 DNA sequence: TGTGCCAGCAGTGACAGGGTGGCCTACACCTTC. Residues: CASSDRVAYTF.